The clone carrying this TCR beta chain was seen more than once but under ten times. The target antigen is unknown. Every ophthalmopathy donor presented moderate-to-severe activity, CAS ≥3, NOSPECS ≥4 and duration under 3 months. This entry belongs to a study of Graves' ophthalmopathy and Graves' hyperthyroidism. Researchers took RNA transcripts and amplified TCR beta CDR3 regions from them. A first-round RT-PCR used HTBI primers, followed by a second-round multiplex PCR. Using its own MiXCR run on the multiplex PCR reads, TCRdb lists one record per CDR3 protein. Of 650,000 to 800,000 distinct CDR3 sequences listed, roughly two fifths were seen once; the top ten hold over 2.5%. The CDR3 has 14 amino acids. CDR1 SGHTS and CDR2 YDEGEE come from the germline V gene. The germline V and J ends were trimmed by 0 bases and 5 bases, with 11 bases remaining between them. Study-wide results and limits: Ophthalmopathy progression cases were predicted by the model with 55% to 71% sensitivity and around 72% specificity. Most expanded clonotypes from thyroid (those above 0.001 frequency) were also found in blood. A model of 13 signatures distinguished ophthalmopathy from stable hyperthyroidism at approximately 90% sensitivity and 81.08% specificity.

This TCR derives from an adult man with Graves' ophthalmopathy. This sequence joins TRBV5-8 and TRBJ1-2; D possibly corresponds to TRBD1 (5 bases). The material sequenced was peripheral blood. In nucleotides, the CDR3 is TGTGCCAGCAGCTTGGCCGGGGCAGTTTATGGCTACACCTTC. This codes for CASSLAGAVYGYTF.